The 24 T cell receptor beta chains given below trace back to one sample, sequenced in a study of lymphopenia after photon versus proton radiotherapy. The assay was immunoSEQ multiplex PCR, and TCRdb's table has in-frame clones only and misses some. Of about 68,000 clones listed, roughly 91% are singletons. This specimen was peripheral blood, taken from a patient treated with photon-based radiotherapy. These receptors were obtained from a woman in her seventies with pancreatic cancer.

The chain links TRBV29-1 to TRBJ2-3, with 7 bases fitting TRBD2. V lost 6 bases and J lost 3; bases outside the gene matches: 15. The CDR3 spans 16 residues. From germline, CDR1 is SQVTM and CDR2 ANQGSEA. In nucleotides, the CDR3 is TGCAGCGTATCGGGACTATCGGGAGTTGGGACAGATACGCAGTATTTT. Translating gives CSVSGLSGVGTDTQYF.

The chain couples TRBV25-1 to TRBJ2-5; 7 nucleotides agree with TRBD1. The assigned J gene may be wrong: the sequence end matches TRBJ2-7 better. The CDR3 extends over 15 amino acids. Germline V gene sequence: CDR1 MGHDK, CDR2 SYGVNS. For the CDR3, the DNA is TGTGCCAGCAAACCGGGACAGAGTCCCTCGTACGAGCAGTACTTC. This encodes CASKPGQSPSYEQYF.

J is TRBJ2-2 and V is TRBV6-6; weak D call: TRBD2 (6 bases). V lost 8 bases and J 2 bases, leaving 15 bases between the germline ends. CDR1 MNHNY and CDR2 SVGAGI come from the germline V gene (reference sequence). The CDR3 consists of 15 residues. Here the CDR3 reads CASRIRDSNTGELFF. Written as DNA, the CDR3 is TGTGCCAGCCGCATCCGGGACTCAAACACCGGGGAGCTGTTTTTT.

This clone appeared once. This chain uses TRBV29-1 with TRBJ2-6, with D possibly matching TRBD2 (7 bases). Trimming removed 4 bases from V and 2 bases from J, with 9 bases in between. This CDR3 has 14 amino acids. Germline V gene data show CDR1 as SQVTM and CDR2 as ANQGSEA. This CDR3 is CSVAGGPGANVLTF. The CDR3 bases are TGCAGCGTTGCCGGGGGGCCTGGGGCCAACGTCCTGACTTTC.

The J gene is TRBJ1-5, the V gene TRBV6-6; TRBD1 matches at 8 bases. This CDR3 region has 14 residues. The V gene end was trimmed by 4 bases and the J gene end by 7 bases; junction bases not matched to a gene: 6. Germline values: CDR1 MNHNY, CDR2 SVGAGI (reference sequence). CDR3 amino acids: CASSSRGQGQPQHF. Here the CDR3 DNA reads TGTGCCAGCAGTTCCAGGGGGCAAGGACAGCCCCAGCATTTT.

This clone was picked up one time. V gene TRBV4-3 combines with J gene TRBJ1-1, with a weak D call TRBD1 (6 bases). The CDR3 is 15 amino acids. With 0 bases removed from V and 4 bases from J, the gap between germline ends came to 12 bases. Germline values: CDR1 LGHNA, CDR2 YSLEER. The CDR3 spells CASSQEITGSTEAFF. CDR3 bases: TGCGCCAGCAGCCAAGAGATTACAGGGTCCACTGAAGCTTTCTTT.

The J gene is TRBJ1-1, the V gene TRBV19, with 10 nucleotides matching TRBD1. Germline CDR1 LNHDA, CDR2 SQIVND (reference sequence). V dropped 4 bases and J dropped 9; count of bases not matched to a gene: 17. The CDR3 spans 17 residues. CDR3 region: CASSRRADPGQGLKAFF. Here the CDR3 DNA reads TGTGCCAGTAGTAGAAGGGCCGACCCGGGACAGGGGTTAAAAGCTTTCTTT.

Regarding this clone: Just one base apart from a much larger clone, this may be a read error. In the same sample, other DNA sequences code for this CDR3. V is TRBV7-7 and J is TRBJ2-2, with D uncertain. The CDR3 contains 12 residues. The germline gives CDR1 SSHAT, CDR2 FNYEAQ (reference sequence). The CDR3 DNA reads TGTGCTAGCAGCTTAGGCACCGGGGAGCTGTTTTTT. It codes for CASSLGTGELFF.

The rearrangement uses TRBV7-5 and TRBJ2-2; whether TRBD2, the table's D call, matches the DNA was not checked. TRBV7-5 represents a pseudogene. The CDR3 is 17 residues long. The CDR3 is CARSRPRGAGSTGELFF. The CDR3 DNA follows: TGTGCCAGAAGCCGACCCCGGGGGGCGGGAAGCACCGGGGAGCTGTTTTTT.

This clone was detected a few times. The chain carries TRBV28 and TRBJ1-4; D is unclear. This CDR3 region has 16 residues. Germline lookup yields CDR1 MDHEN and CDR2 SYDVKM. The V gene lost 3 bases and the J gene lost 5 bases, with 16 bases spanning the gap. The CDR3: CASSFSYTRANEKLFF. The CDR3 nucleotides are TGTGCCAGCAGTTTCTCCTACACCCGAGCAAATGAAAAACTGTTTTTT.

This chain links TRBV2 with TRBJ1-5; D is possibly TRBD1 (6 bases). V was shortened by 5 bases and J by 1 base, with 9 bases between the two germline ends. The CDR3 runs 14 residues. Germline V lookup: CDR1 SNHLY, CDR2 FYNNEI. The CDR3 DNA reads TGTGCCAGCAGTAAGGGGGGGAGCAATCAGCCCCAGCATTTT. It encodes CASSKGGSNQPQHF.

The chain is built from TRBV7-2 and TRBJ1-3; tentative D call: TRBD1 (6 bases). V was cut by 7 bases and J by 0 bases, with 13 bases left in between. Germline CDR1 reads SGHTA; CDR2 reads FQGNSA. This CDR3 is built from 15 residues. The CDR3 is CASTGQPVSGNTIYF. In nucleotides, the CDR3 is TGTGCCAGCACAGGACAGCCTGTCTCTGGAAACACCATATATTTT.

This chain connects TRBV7-3 to TRBJ2-1, with TRBD2 matching 12 bases. CDR3 length equals 16 residues. The V gene's germline CDR1 is SGHTA and CDR2 FQGTGA. Germline trimming cut 5 bases from V and 9 bases from J; bases unmatched to any gene: 11. For the CDR3, the DNA is TGTGCCAGCAGCCCGACAGCTAGCGGGAGGGCCTCTGAGCAGTTCTTC. Translating it yields CASSPTASGRASEQFF.

The J gene is TRBJ2-1, the V gene TRBV6-4; the D is unclear. In germline, CDR1 is MRHNA, CDR2 SNTAGT. The CDR3 contains 17 residues. V was pared by 8 bases and J by 2 bases, with 22 bases between. The CDR3 DNA sequence: TGTGCCAGCCAGACGTCGGCAGTGAAAAGGCCCTACAATGAGCAGTTCTTC. It yields the protein CASQTSAVKRPYNEQFF.

The V gene is TRBV6-5, the J gene TRBJ1-5; no firm D call. CDR1 is MNHEY and CDR2 is SVGAGI in the germline V gene. The CDR3 consists of 13 residues. V was shortened by 2 bases and J by 0 bases, with 2 bases between the two germline ends. CDR3 DNA: TGTGCCAGCAGTTACGGTAGCAATCAGCCCCAGCATTTT. This codes for CASSYGSNQPQHF.

The chain combines TRBV18 with TRBJ1-2; 7 nucleotides agree with TRBD1. There are 13 residues in the CDR3. Germline CDR1 reads KGHSH; CDR2 reads LQKENI. Unmatched junction bases numbered 4, after V lost 6 bases and J lost 3 bases. CDR3 amino acids: CASSLGQDYGYTF. As DNA, the CDR3 is TGTGCCAGCTCCCTCGGACAGGACTATGGCTACACCTTC. The full variable domain, its missing parts supplied by reference TRBV18 and TRBJ1-2, is NAGVMQNPRHLVRRRGQEARLRCSPMKGHSHVYWYRQLPEEGLKFMVYLQKENIIDESGMPKERFSAEFPKEGPSILRIQQVVRGDSAAYFCASSLGQDYGYTFGSGTRLTVV.

This clone was detected a few times. J is TRBJ1-5 and V is TRBV19; D is perhaps TRBD1 (6 bases). CDR1 is LNHDA and CDR2 is SQIVND in the germline V gene (reference sequence). Trimming left V 4 bases short and J 10 bases short, with 17 bases between. The CDR3 has 14 amino acids. The CDR3 sequence is CASSTTGPKFPQHF. CDR3 bases: TGTGCCAGTAGTACTACAGGGCCCAAGTTCCCCCAGCATTTT.

This chain joins TRBV7-9 and TRBJ2-7; no definite D call. Between the trimmed V and J ends, which lost 5 bases and 3 bases, there was a span of 8 bases. CDR1 and CDR2 (germline): SEHNR, FQNEAQ (reference sequence). The CDR3 contains 12 residues. CDR3 bases: TGTGCCAGCAGCCCCCCCAACTACGAGCAGTACTTC. This translates into CASSPPNYEQYF.

The V call is TRBV11-2, the J call TRBJ2-3, with TRBD1 matching over 8 bases. The junction had 8 bases not matched to a gene; V was cut back by 3 bases and J by 3 bases. The CDR3 is 16 amino acids. Germline CDR1 and CDR2: SGHAT and FQNNGV. The CDR3 region is CASSFPGGAGTDTQYF. The CDR3 region has the DNA TGTGCCAGCAGCTTCCCAGGGGGCGCAGGTACAGATACGCAGTATTTT.

This rearrangement joins TRBV15 to TRBJ2-1; 9 nucleotides agree with TRBD1. CDR3 size: 14 residues. Germline lookup yields CDR1 LNHNV and CDR2 YYDKDF (reference sequence). V was clipped by 3 bases and J by 8 bases; unmatched bases: 5. DNA of the CDR3: TGTGCCACCAGCAGGGCACAGGGGGCGGATGAGCAGTTCTTC. Protein: CATSRAQGADEQFF.

This sequence joins TRBV6-6 and TRBJ2-1; 10 bases match TRBD2. After removal of 2 bases from V and 7 bases from J, the junction contained 5 bases not matched to a gene. Germline CDR1 reads MNHNY; CDR2 reads SVGAGI (reference sequence). The CDR3 has 15 amino acids. The CDR3 coding sequence is TGTGCCAGCAGTTACGAACTAGCGGGACCTAATGAGCAGTTCTTC. Amino acid sequence: CASSYELAGPNEQFF.

This clone was counted between two and nine times. The CDR3, as DNA: TGCACCAGCAGCCAATTTGGGCCCGCGGGTTTCTTC. As protein: CTSSQFGPAGFF. The chain carries TRBV1 and TRBJ2-1; the table's D gene call, TRBD2, was not cross checked with the DNA. TRBV1 corresponds to a pseudogene. This CDR3 comprises 12 residues.

The chain has TRBV6-6 and TRBJ1-1; D perhaps matches TRBD1 (6 bases). V was pared by 2 bases and J by 1 base, with 8 bases between. This CDR3 has 14 amino acids. The germline V gene has CDR1 MNHNY and CDR2 SVGAGI (reference sequence). Here the CDR3 reads CASSYRTANTEAFF. The CDR3 nucleotides are TGTGCCAGCAGTTACCGGACAGCGAACACTGAAGCTTTCTTT.

The chain employs TRBV28 and TRBJ2-2; D is ambiguous. Germline V gene lookup returns CDR1 MDHEN and CDR2 SYDVKM. Trimming cost V 6 bases and J 1 base, with 12 bases left between them. This CDR3 contains 15 residues. Written as DNA, the CDR3 is TGTGCCAGCAGCCCGACCAGGCAGAACACCGGGGAGCTGTTTTTT. This translates into CASSPTRQNTGELFF.